The 14 T cell receptor beta chains below come from one sample, sequenced in a study of T cell repertoires in cytomegalovirus infection (dated by TCRdb to the late 2010s). Sequencing relied on an Illumina HiSeq 1500. TCRdb ran its own pipeline on the public reads, namely fastp trimming at Q25 and MiXCR clone calling, and kept in-frame beta chains. Every distinct CDR3 protein forms one entry, paired with its most common genes and DNA. The sample contains around 740,000 distinct CDR3 sequences, under 40% of them found a single time. The top ten hold around 2.8% of the sample. Specimen: PBMCs. The receptors originated from a human donor in good health (CMV status not recorded). Some clones in this sample may be carry-over from other donors' samples.

This clonotype was observed a handful of times. V gene TRBV11-2 combines with J gene TRBJ2-1, with D possibly being TRBD1 (5 bases). Deletions cut 1 base from V and 4 bases from J, with 14 bases between. Germline-derived CDR1 and CDR2 are SGHAT and FQNNGV. This CDR3 has 16 residues. As DNA, the CDR3 is TGTGCCAGCAGCTTAGTCCCCCAGGGCGTTTACAATGAGCAGTTCTTC. Its protein is CASSLVPQGVYNEQFF.

This sequence joins TRBV28 and TRBJ2-7, with 7 bases matching TRBD2. CDR1 is MDHEN, CDR2 SYDVKM, per germline. CDR3 size: 13 residues. V trimming: 6 bases; J trimming: 3 bases; junction bases outside the gene matches: 5. The CDR3 DNA is TGTGCCAGCAGCGCATTAGCGGGCTACGAGCAGTACTTC. Translating gives CASSALAGYEQYF. The variable domain in full, with the rest retrieved from reference TRBV28 and TRBJ2-7, is DVKVTQSSRYLVKRTGEKVFLECVQDMDHENMFWYRQDPGLGLRLIYFSYDVKMKEKGDIPEGYSVSREKKERFSLILESASTNQTSMYLCASSALAGYEQYFGPGTRLTVT.

This clonotype was recorded a few times. V gene TRBV29-1 combines with J gene TRBJ2-5, with D perhaps assigned TRBD1 or TRBD2 (7 bases each). The CDR3 has 12 amino acids. Germline values: CDR1 SQVTM, CDR2 ANQGSEA. The V gene lost 8 bases and the J gene lost 7 bases, with 17 bases spanning the gap. CDR3 residues: CSQGGLDGTQYF. CDR3 sequence (DNA): TGCAGCCAGGGGGGGCTCGACGGGACCCAGTACTTC.

This clonotype was seen repeatedly, ten times or more. The chain links TRBV28 to TRBJ2-3, with TRBD1 matching over 8 bases. Germline V gives CDR1 MDHEN, CDR2 SYDVKM. J gave up 4 bases and V 4 bases, and 10 bases lay outside the gene matches. CDR3 length: 16 residues. For the CDR3, the DNA is TGTGCCAGCAGTTCCCAACTTCCAGGGGGCGCAGATACGCAGTATTTT. Protein sequence: CASSSQLPGGADTQYF. Full variable domain (missing parts from reference TRBV28 and TRBJ2-3): DVKVTQSSRYLVKRTGEKVFLECVQDMDHENMFWYRQDPGLGLRLIYFSYDVKMKEKGDIPEGYSVSREKKERFSLILESASTNQTSMYLCASSSQLPGGADTQYFGPGTRLTVL.

The sample holds a few counts of this clonotype. The CDR3 nucleotides are TGTGCCAGCAGCTTCGGGCCTTCCTCAACCTACGAGCAGTACTTC. It codes for CASSFGPSSTYEQYF. The chain joins TRBV7-2 to TRBJ2-7; D gene ambiguous. The ends were cut back, 3 bases at V and 2 bases at J, with 14 bases in the middle. This CDR3 contains 15 residues. Germline lookup yields CDR1 SGHTA and CDR2 FQGNSA.

The rearrangement links TRBV12-3 or TRBV12-4 to TRBJ1-1; the match to TRBD1 covers 9 bases. J gave up 1 base and V 2 bases, and 8 bases lay outside the gene matches. The CDR3 is 17 amino acids. Written as DNA, the CDR3 is TGTGCCAGCAGTTTACGCCCGGGACAGGGTAAGAACACTGAAGCTTTCTTT. Its translation: CASSLRPGQGKNTEAFF.

The sample holds a few counts of this clonotype. This chain links TRBV12-3 or TRBV12-4 with TRBJ1-1; 7 bases map to TRBD1. Unmatched junction bases numbered 8, after V lost 5 bases and J lost 8 bases. The CDR3 has 13 amino acids. Here the CDR3 reads CASSMATGLEAFF. As DNA, the CDR3 is TGTGCCAGCAGTATGGCGACAGGGCTCGAAGCTTTCTTT.

This clonotype was counted only a few times. The V call is TRBV4-2, the J call TRBJ2-5, with 8 nucleotides matching TRBD2. The CDR3 loop spans 15 amino acids. The V gene's germline CDR1 is LGHNA and CDR2 YNFKEQ. J gave up 4 bases and V 2 bases, and 6 bases lay outside the gene matches. The CDR3 DNA follows: TGTGCCAGCAGCCAACGGGGGGGGGAAGGAGAGACCCAGTACTTC. Protein: CASSQRGGEGETQYF.

Here the CDR3 reads CSSLDGHYEQYF. In DNA form, the CDR3 reads TGCAGCTCCCTCGACGGCCACTACGAGCAGTACTTC. This chain connects TRBV29-1 to TRBJ2-7; D is unclear. There are 12 residues in the CDR3. Per the germline V gene, CDR1 is SQVTM and CDR2 is ANQGSEA. V lost 8 bases to trimming and J lost 3 bases, with 14 bases between them.

The J gene is TRBJ2-3, the V gene TRBV5-1, with D possibly matching TRBD1 (5 bases). V was pared by 5 bases and J by 2 bases, with 15 bases between. Germline CDR1 reads SGHRS; CDR2 reads YFSETQ. The CDR3 has 15 amino acids. The CDR3 DNA reads as TGCGCCAGCAGAGTACAGGTCAAGCACACAGATACGCAGTATTTT. Its protein is CASRVQVKHTDTQYF.

This clonotype occurred a few times. The chain is built from TRBV7-2 and TRBJ2-5; TRBD1 matches 7 bases. Per the germline V gene, CDR1 is SGHTA and CDR2 is FQGNSA. The CDR3 runs to 15 residues. V lost 5 bases, J lost 1 base, and 7 bases stayed unmatched. The CDR3 coding sequence is TGTGCCAGCAGCCCCGCCGGACAGGCCCAAGAGACCCAGTACTTC. Amino acid sequence: CASSPAGQAQETQYF.

A note on this clonotype: No conserved phenylalanine or tryptophan ends this CDR3, so it is likely a read error. This chain connects TRBV7-3 to TRBJ2-4; 7 bases align to TRBD1. V trimming: 5 bases; J trimming: 5 bases; junction bases outside the gene matches: 9. Germline CDR1 is SGHTA and CDR2 is FQGTGA. This CDR3 has 15 amino acids. In nucleotides, the CDR3 is TGTGCCAGCAGCCGCGACGACAGGGTGGAAAACATTCAGTACTCC. Translation gives CASSRDDRVENIQYS.

This clonotype came up a few times. The chain carries TRBV14 and TRBJ2-1; D could derive from TRBD1 or TRBD2 (5 bases each). The CDR3 is 16 amino acids. Trimming removed 4 bases at V and 9 bases at J, with 22 bases between. CDR1 SGHDN and CDR2 FVKESK come from the germline V gene. This CDR3 reads CASSRDKDWTGGEQFF. The CDR3 DNA follows: TGTGCCAGCAGCCGAGATAAGGACTGGACTGGGGGTGAGCAGTTCTTC.

Concerning this clonotype: A much larger clone lies a single base off, so this may be a read error. Here the CDR3 reads CASRETSVSYNEQFF. The CDR3 DNA sequence: TGTGCCAGTAGGGAGACTAGCGTATCCTACAATGAGCAGTTCTTC. The chain links TRBV6-6 to TRBJ2-1; 8 bases are a match to TRBD2. The CDR3 contains 15 residues. Germline V lookup: CDR1 MNHNY, CDR2 SVGAGI (reference sequence). The V segment lost 9 bases and the J segment 1 base; nucleotides outside the gene matches: 8.